The 15 T cell receptor beta chains in this list originate from one sample, sequenced in a study of radiation and T cells in renal cell carcinoma. Time point reported: blood 4 weeks post-SBRT, at nephrectomy. Described treatment: 15 Gy SBRT to primary tumor, nephrectomy 4 weeks later. Sequencing used immunoSEQ multiplex PCR; TCRdb keeps in-frame clones, though not all of them. Here the sample spans around 74,000 clones, over 65% being singletons. Here the sequenced sample was blood, taken from a patient whose treatment included radiotherapy and nephrectomy. The receptors here all came from a woman aged 60-75 years with renal cell carcinoma.

The chain couples TRBV6-5 to TRBJ1-6; D unresolved. CDR1 and CDR2 (germline): MNHEY, SVGAGI. This CDR3 is 14 amino acids long. Trimming shortened V by 7 bases and J by 9 bases, and 16 bases separated the two germline ends. The CDR3 spells CASTPSGLGSPLHF. CDR3 coding DNA: TGTGCCAGCACACCTTCCGGTCTAGGTTCACCCCTCCACTTT.

The rearrangement links TRBV6-1 to TRBJ1-4; 7 positions agree with TRBD1. Germline CDR1 reads MNHNS; CDR2 reads SASEGT. The CDR3 covers 15 residues. Trimming took 6 bases from V and 8 from J; bases not matched to a gene: 12. CDR3 bases: TGTGCCAGCAGCGTCCCGACAGGGAGGTACGAAAAACTGTTTTTT. Protein sequence: CASSVPTGRYEKLFF.

The chain employs TRBV6-1 and TRBJ2-1, with D possibly TRBD2 on 5 matching bases. Per the germline V gene, CDR1 is MNHNS and CDR2 is SASEGT. The CDR3 totals 15 residues. Trimming took 2 bases from V and 9 from J, leaving 17 bases between them. The CDR3 nucleotides are TGTGCCAGCAGTGAAATGCGAGGGCCGGAGAGTGAGCAGTTCTTC. Translated, it gives CASSEMRGPESEQFF.

The CDR3 loop is CASSLTSGENEQFF. CDR3 in DNA: TGTGCCAGCAGCTTGACTAGCGGGGAAAATGAGCAGTTCTTC. The genes are TRBV5-4 and TRBJ2-1; 10 bases map to TRBD2. The CDR3 is 14 residues long. The ends lost 1 base at V and 7 bases at J; junction bases unmatched: 2. Per germline, CDR1 SGHNT and CDR2 YYREEE (reference sequence).

The chain recombines TRBV5-1 with TRBJ1-5; D unresolved. V was clipped by 4 bases and J by 4 bases, with 15 bases between them. Germline-derived CDR1 and CDR2 are SGHRS and YFSETQ. This CDR3 is built from 15 residues. DNA for the CDR3: TGCGCCAGCAGCCCCGGGAGCGCAGATAATCAGCCCCAGCATTTT. Amino acids: CASSPGSADNQPQHF. Complete variable domain (other parts from reference TRBV5-1 and TRBJ1-5): KAGVTQTPRYLIKTRGQQVTLSCSPISGHRSVSWYQQTPGQGLQFLFEYFSETQRNKGNFPGRFSGRQFSNSRSEMNVSTLELGDSALYLCASSPGSADNQPQHFGDGTRLSIL.

The gene calls are TRBV5-5 and TRBJ2-4, with unresolved D. Trimming left V 0 bases short and J 7 bases short, with 8 bases between. The CDR3 is 13 amino acids. Germline V lookup: CDR1 SGHKS, CDR2 YYEKEE (reference sequence). The CDR3 nucleotides are TGTGCCAGCAGCTTGGCCGAGGTGAACATTCAGTACTTC. As protein: CASSLAEVNIQYF.

This clone has just a few counts. The rearrangement uses TRBV5-6 and TRBJ2-5, with 8 bases aligning to TRBD1. The CDR3 is made up of 18 amino acids. Germline V gene lookup returns CDR1 SGHDT and CDR2 YYEEEE. Losses at the gene ends were 0 bases for V and 0 bases for J; bases not matched to a gene: 10. Written as DNA, the CDR3 is TGTGCCAGCAGCTTGGACAGGGGGAAGGTTTGGTACCAAGAGACCCAGTACTTC. Encoded protein: CASSLDRGKVWYQETQYF.

The chain uses TRBV6-6 and TRBJ2-1, with D maybe TRBD1 (5 bases). The germline CDR1 and CDR2 sequences are MNHNY and SVGAGI (reference sequence). This CDR3 has 14 amino acids. The V end lost 8 bases, the J end lost 8 bases, and 19 bases lay between the germline ends. The CDR3 DNA reads TGTGCCAGCTCCGGGCTCCCAGGGTGGGATGAGCAGTTCTTC. It translates to CASSGLPGWDEQFF.

The V call is TRBV7-9, the J call TRBJ1-2; TRBD1 matches at 7 bases. Germline CDR1 and CDR2: SEHNR and FQNEAQ (reference sequence). CDR3 size: 16 residues. The ends lost 0 bases at V and 7 bases at J; junction bases unmatched: 11. Here the CDR3 reads CASSLAGGGSSGGYTF. The CDR3 nucleotides are TGTGCCAGCAGCTTAGCGGGAGGGGGCTCTTCTGGTGGCTACACCTTC.

The rearrangement joins TRBV5-1 to TRBJ1-1; TRBD1 is a possible D gene (6 bases). Germline lookup yields CDR1 SGHRS and CDR2 YFSETQ. This CDR3 spans 16 amino acids. Trimming shortened V by 4 bases and J by 3 bases, and 19 bases separated the two germline ends. This chain's CDR3 is CASSLANRVSHTEAFF. In nucleotides, the CDR3 is TGCGCCAGCAGCCTTGCAAACAGGGTTTCGCACACTGAAGCTTTCTTT.

The V call is TRBV7-8, the J call TRBJ1-2, with D possibly matching TRBD1 (6 bases). V shed 5 bases and J shed 5 bases, with 21 bases lying between them. In germline, CDR1 is SGHVS, CDR2 FQNEAQ. This CDR3 spans 16 amino acids. The CDR3 DNA reads TGTGCCAGCAGCCCGAGGGACATCGGGTTCCTATATGGCTACACCTTC. Translated: CASSPRDIGFLYGYTF.

This clone was recorded a few times. V and J are TRBV28 and TRBJ1-2, with 8 nucleotides matching TRBD1. Trimming cost V 1 base and J 5 bases; bases outside gene matches: 9. CDR1 MDHEN and CDR2 SYDVKM come from the germline V gene. This CDR3 comprises 16 residues. CDR3 nucleotides: TGTGCCAGCAGTTTATTACAGGGGGGTTTTTCTTATGGCTACACCTTC. Translating it yields CASSLLQGGFSYGYTF.

The chain is built from TRBV5-6 and TRBJ2-3; perhaps TRBD2 as D (6 bases). Germline V gene lookup returns CDR1 SGHDT and CDR2 YYEEEE. CDR3 size: 15 residues. Between the trimmed V and J ends, which lost 2 bases and 0 bases, there was a span of 10 bases. The CDR3 sequence: CASSFSGSSTDTQYF. The CDR3 DNA is TGTGCCAGCAGCTTTAGCGGCTCTAGCACAGATACGCAGTATTTT. Based on the CDR3 plus reference TRBV5-6 and TRBJ2-3, the full variable domain is DAGVTQSPTHLIKTRGQQVTLRCSPKSGHDTVSWYQQALGQGPQFIFQYYEEEERQRGNFPDRFSGHQFPNYSSELNVNALLLGDSALYLCASSFSGSSTDTQYFGPGTRLTVL.

This clone appeared a single time. V is TRBV19 and J is TRBJ2-2, with D possibly TRBD2 on 5 matching bases. CDR1 is LNHDA, CDR2 SQIVND, per germline (reference sequence). CDR3 length equals 14 residues. V dropped 5 bases and J dropped 1 base, with 8 bases sitting between them. The CDR3 protein is CASSPGGNTGELFF. The CDR3 bases are TGTGCCAGTAGTCCCGGAGGGAACACCGGGGAGCTGTTTTTT.

CDR3 bases: TGTGCCTGGAAGGACTGTGGGGACTCTGGAAACACCATATATTTT. Translation gives CAWKDCGDSGNTIYF. The V call is TRBV30, the J call TRBJ1-3, with no clear D. The CDR3 is made up of 15 amino acids. Deletions cut 4 bases from V and 0 bases from J, with 13 bases between. Germline loops: CDR1 GTSNPN, CDR2 SVGIG (reference sequence). Variable domain in full (rest from reference TRBV30 and TRBJ1-3): SQTIHQWPATLVQPVGSPLSLECTVEGTSNPNLYWYRQAAGRGLQLLFYSVGIGQISSEVPQNLSASRPQDRQFILSSKKLLLSDSGFYLCAWKDCGDSGNTIYFGEGSWLTVV.